Listed below are T cell receptor beta chains from one sample, sequenced in a study of T cells after yellow fever vaccination. TCRdb reprocessed the 5' RACE reads with MiXCR, giving one entry per CDR3 protein. Seen here are about 110,000 distinct CDR3 sequences, 7% to 8.5% observed once, and the top ten hold 25%. This sample comprised CD8+ T cells sorted from PBMCs, obtained 45 days after the yellow fever booster vaccination. All receptors derive from a man aged 30 to 39 who received the YFV17D yellow fever vaccine. The CDR3 runs from the conserved cysteine through the conserved F or W. Fields, in order: clone size, J gene, D gene, V gene, CDR3 protein, CDR3 DNA. A D gene is named only where the DNA matches it firmly. The size entry is marked missing in some rows and otherwise reads once, few, many or a size class.

>many|TRBJ2-1|NA|TRBV12-3/TRBV12-4
CASSLLTAYNEQFF
TGTGCCAGCAGTCTCCTGACGGCCTACAATGAGCAGTTCTTC
>many|TRBJ2-1|TRBD2|TRBV7-8
CASSLAALAGPLEQFF
TGTGCCAGCAGCTTAGCTGCCCTAGCGGGGCCCCTTGAGCAGTTCTTC
>many|TRBJ2-4|NA|TRBV29-1
CSVESFGEAKNIQYF
TGCAGCGTTGAATCGTTCGGGGAGGCCAAAAACATTCAGTACTTC
>NA|TRBJ2-5|NA|TRBV6-5
CATWSDAKTQYF
TGTGCCACCTGGTCCGACGCCAAGACCCAGTACTTC
>few|TRBJ2-1|NA|TRBV14
CASSQAFEINEQFF
TGTGCCAGCAGCCAAGCGTTCGAAATAAATGAGCAGTTCTTC
>many|TRBJ1-5|NA|TRBV12-3/TRBV12-4
CASSFFPGRVSNQPQHF
TGTGCCAGCAGTTTTTTCCCCGGACGGGTTAGCAATCAGCCCCAGCATTTT
>NA|TRBJ1-1|NA|TRBV20-1
CSAREPGKLGTEAFF
TGCAGTGCTAGAGAGCCCGGGAAATTGGGCACTGAAGCTTTCTTT
>NA|TRBJ2-7|TRBD1|TRBV20-1
CSARDITGVVYEQYF
TGCAGTGCTAGAGATATTACAGGGGTTGTCTACGAGCAGTACTTC
>many|TRBJ2-7|TRBD2|TRBV12-3/TRBV12-4
CASTLERDPLDEQYF
TGTGCCAGCACTCTCGAGCGGGACCCCCTCGACGAGCAGTACTTC
>many|TRBJ2-7|TRBD2|TRBV7-8
CASSPPGLAYEQYF
TGTGCCAGCAGCCCGCCGGGACTAGCTTACGAGCAGTACTTC
>NA|TRBJ1-5|TRBD1|TRBV4-1
CASSLRQGLNQPQHF
TGCGCCAGCAGCCTAAGACAGGGATTGAATCAGCCCCAGCATTTT
>NA|TRBJ1-3|TRBD1|TRBV29-1
CSVQTGNENTIYF
TGCAGCGTTCAGACAGGGAACGAAAACACCATATATTTT
>few|TRBJ2-1|NA|TRBV30
CAWSVQGGLAFF
TGTGCCTGGAGTGTACAAGGGGGACTCGCGTTCTTC
>many|TRBJ2-7|NA|TRBV20-1
CSAIRDWPYEQYF
TGCAGTGCTATCCGGGACTGGCCCTACGAGCAGTACTTC
>many|TRBJ2-1|TRBD2|TRBV20-1
CSAREAGGPGEQFF
TGCAGTGCTAGAGAGGCGGGAGGGCCGGGTGAGCAGTTCTTC
>NA|TRBJ2-5|TRBD2|TRBV9
CASSPAGTSGETHYF
TGTGCCAGCAGCCCCGCCGGGACTAGCGGAGAGACCCATTACTTC
>many|TRBJ2-3|TRBD2|TRBV6-1
CASTQTLAGDMSTDTQYF
TGTGCCAGCACCCAGACACTAGCGGGAGATATGAGCACAGATACGCAGTATTTT
>many|TRBJ2-5|NA|TRBV24-1
CATSIHSRDSEETQYF
TGTGCCACCAGTATCCACAGTCGGGATTCTGAAGAGACCCAGTACTTC
>once|TRBJ2-7|TRBD1|TRBV4-3
CASSHGTGPYEQYF
TGCGCCAGCAGCCACGGGACAGGGCCCTACGAGCAGTACTTC
>medium-sized|TRBJ2-1|TRBD1|TRBV28
CASSSPGTGDDFYEQFF
TGTGCCAGCAGCTCCCCTGGGACAGGGGACGATTTTTATGAGCAGTTCTTC
>NA|TRBJ2-3|NA|TRBV25-1
CATNRRGSTDTQYF
TGTGCCACCAATAGGCGGGGAAGCACAGATACGCAGTATTTT
>many|TRBJ2-1|TRBD1|TRBV12-3/TRBV12-4
CASSLGDRAYEQFF
TGTGCCAGCAGTTTAGGGGACAGAGCTTATGAGCAGTTCTTC
>few|TRBJ2-4|NA|TRBV7-8
CASSLTGLLMGNIQYF
TGTGCCAGCAGCTTAACCGGACTCCTCATGGGGAACATTCAGTACTTC
>many|TRBJ2-5|NA|TRBV5-1
CASSPTGPQETQYF
TGCGCCAGCAGCCCCACAGGTCCCCAAGAGACCCAGTACTTC
>many|TRBJ2-1|NA|TRBV27
CASSSGQGSNEQFF
TGTGCCAGCAGCAGCGGGCAGGGAAGTAATGAGCAGTTCTTC
>many|TRBJ1-2|NA|TRBV6-2/TRBV6-3
CASNFPSGYTF
TGTGCCAGCAACTTCCCAAGTGGCTACACCTTC
>many|TRBJ2-7|NA|TRBV5-1
CASSLYAGLSYEQYF
TGCGCCAGCAGCTTGTATGCAGGCTTGTCCTACGAGCAGTACTTC
>few|TRBJ1-4|TRBD1|TRBV9
CASSVEGGGQQPEKLFF
TGTGCCAGCAGCGTAGAGGGGGGGGGACAGCAACCTGAAAAACTGTTTTTT
>many|TRBJ2-7|NA|TRBV29-1
CSVASPYEQYF
TGCAGCGTAGCCAGCCCCTACGAGCAGTACTTC
>few|TRBJ2-1|TRBD2|TRBV2
CASRSTSGGTYNEQFF
TGTGCCAGCAGGTCGACTAGCGGGGGGACCTACAATGAGCAGTTCTTC
>NA|TRBJ2-5|NA|TRBV18
CASSPPTGETQYF
TGTGCCAGCTCACCACCTACGGGAGAGACCCAGTACTTC
>many|TRBJ2-3|NA|TRBV11-2
CASSLAGDTDTQYF
TGTGCCAGCAGCTTAGCGGGGGACACAGATACGCAGTATTTT
>many|TRBJ2-2|NA|TRBV2
CASKGPGGELFF
TGTGCCAGCAAAGGTCCGGGCGGGGAGCTGTTTTTT
>many|TRBJ1-1|NA|TRBV12-3/TRBV12-4
CAGGQGLGTEAFF
TGTGCCGGCGGGCAGGGGCTCGGCACTGAAGCTTTCTTT
>few|TRBJ2-5|TRBD2|TRBV11-2
CASSLGTSGRAVETQYF
TGTGCCAGCAGCTTAGGAACTAGCGGGAGGGCCGTCGAGACCCAGTACTTC
>NA|TRBJ2-5|TRBD2|TRBV12-3/TRBV12-4
CASSHGAGTSVFGETQYF
TGTGCCAGCAGTCACGGCGCCGGGACTAGCGTGTTTGGAGAGACCCAGTACTTC
>many|TRBJ2-7|TRBD1|TRBV5-5
CASSPGTGLYEQYF
TGTGCCAGCAGCCCCGGGACAGGGCTCTACGAGCAGTACTTC
>many|TRBJ2-3|NA|TRBV29-1
CSVEDIRTTDTQYF
TGCAGCGTTGAAGATATACGAACCACAGATACGCAGTATTTT
>many|TRBJ2-1|NA|TRBV15
CATNPPPERASYNEQFF
TGTGCCACCAACCCCCCCCCGGAGCGGGCCTCCTACAATGAGCAGTTCTTC
>NA|TRBJ1-6|NA|TRBV7-9
CASSLGNSPLHF
TGTGCCAGCAGCCTTGGAAATTCACCCCTCCACTTT
>many|TRBJ2-5|NA|TRBV20-1
CSASMGGLQETQYF
TGCAGTGCTAGTATGGGGGGCCTGCAAGAGACCCAGTACTTC
>few|TRBJ2-3|TRBD2|TRBV5-1
CASSLFFSGSKQDTDTQYF
TGCGCCAGCAGCTTATTTTTTAGCGGGAGTAAACAGGACACAGATACGCAGTATTTT